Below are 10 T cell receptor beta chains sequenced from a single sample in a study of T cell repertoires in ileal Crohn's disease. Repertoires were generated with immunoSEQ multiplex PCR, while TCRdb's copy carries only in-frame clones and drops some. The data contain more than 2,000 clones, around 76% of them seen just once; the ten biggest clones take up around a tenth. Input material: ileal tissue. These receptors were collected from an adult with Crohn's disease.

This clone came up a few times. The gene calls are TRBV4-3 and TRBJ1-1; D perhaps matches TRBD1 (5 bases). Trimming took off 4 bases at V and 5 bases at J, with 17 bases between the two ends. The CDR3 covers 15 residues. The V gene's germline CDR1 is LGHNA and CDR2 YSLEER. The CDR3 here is CASSPTVRDWTEAFF. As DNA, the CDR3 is TGCGCCAGCAGCCCAACCGTAAGGGACTGGACTGAAGCTTTCTTT.

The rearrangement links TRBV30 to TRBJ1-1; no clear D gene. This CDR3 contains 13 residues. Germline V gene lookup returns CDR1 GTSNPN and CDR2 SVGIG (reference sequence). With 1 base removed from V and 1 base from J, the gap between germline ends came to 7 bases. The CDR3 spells CAWSGPGNTEAFF. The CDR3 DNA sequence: TGTGCCTGGAGTGGTCCCGGGAACACTGAAGCTTTCTTT.

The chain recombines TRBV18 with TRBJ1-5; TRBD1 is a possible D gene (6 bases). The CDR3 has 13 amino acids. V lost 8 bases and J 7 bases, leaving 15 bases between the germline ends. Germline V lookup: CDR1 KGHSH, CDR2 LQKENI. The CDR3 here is CASGGGALQPQHF. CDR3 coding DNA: TGTGCCAGCGGAGGGGGGGCTCTCCAGCCCCAGCATTTT. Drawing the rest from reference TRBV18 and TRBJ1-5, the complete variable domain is NAGVMQNPRHLVRRRGQEARLRCSPMKGHSHVYWYRQLPEEGLKFMVYLQKENIIDESGMPKERFSAEFPKEGPSILRIQQVVRGDSAAYFCASGGGALQPQHFGDGTRLSIL.

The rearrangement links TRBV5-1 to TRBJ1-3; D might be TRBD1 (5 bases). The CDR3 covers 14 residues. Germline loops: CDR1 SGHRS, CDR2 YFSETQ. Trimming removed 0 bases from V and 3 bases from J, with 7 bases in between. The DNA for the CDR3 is TGCGCCAGCAGCTTGGGACAGTATGGAAACACCATATATTTT. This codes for CASSLGQYGNTIYF.

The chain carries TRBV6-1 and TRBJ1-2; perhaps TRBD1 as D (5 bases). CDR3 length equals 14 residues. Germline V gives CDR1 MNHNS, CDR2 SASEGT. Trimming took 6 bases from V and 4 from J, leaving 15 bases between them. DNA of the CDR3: TGTGCCAGCAGGGACAACTCTTATATCTATGGCTACACCTTC. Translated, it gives CASRDNSYIYGYTF.

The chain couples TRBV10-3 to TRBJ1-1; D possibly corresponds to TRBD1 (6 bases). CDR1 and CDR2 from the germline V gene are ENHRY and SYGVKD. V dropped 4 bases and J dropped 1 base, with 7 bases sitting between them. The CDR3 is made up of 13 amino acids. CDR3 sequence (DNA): TGTGCCATCAGTGGAGGGGGGAACACTGAAGCTTTCTTT. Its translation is CAISGGGNTEAFF.

The CDR3 loop reads CASSQSGVETQYF. As DNA, the CDR3 is TGCGCCAGCAGCCAATCAGGGGTGGAGACCCAGTACTTC. The chain combines TRBV4-3 with TRBJ2-5; possible D gene TRBD1, 6 bases. CDR3 length equals 13 residues. Germline V gene data show CDR1 as LGHNA and CDR2 as YSLEER. With 2 bases removed from V and 5 bases from J, the gap between germline ends came to 9 bases.

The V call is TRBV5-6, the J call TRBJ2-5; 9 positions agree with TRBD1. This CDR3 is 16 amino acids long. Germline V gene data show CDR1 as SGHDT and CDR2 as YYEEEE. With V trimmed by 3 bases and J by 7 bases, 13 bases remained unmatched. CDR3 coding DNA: TGTGCCAGCAGCTCCACAGGGGGCGCGAGGGGTGTGACCCAGTACTTC. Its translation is CASSSTGGARGVTQYF.

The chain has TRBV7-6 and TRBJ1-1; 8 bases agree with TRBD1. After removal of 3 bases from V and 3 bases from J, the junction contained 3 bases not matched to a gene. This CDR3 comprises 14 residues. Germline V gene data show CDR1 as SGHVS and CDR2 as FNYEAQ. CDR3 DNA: TGTGCCAGCAGCTTGTACAGGGGGGACACTGAAGCTTTCTTT. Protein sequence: CASSLYRGDTEAFF. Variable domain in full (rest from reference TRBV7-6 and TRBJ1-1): GAGVSQSPRYKVTKRGQDVALRCDPISGHVSLYWYRQALGQGPEFLTYFNYEAQQDKSGLPNDRFSAERPEGSISTLTIQRTEQRDSAMYRCASSLYRGDTEAFFGQGTRLTVV.

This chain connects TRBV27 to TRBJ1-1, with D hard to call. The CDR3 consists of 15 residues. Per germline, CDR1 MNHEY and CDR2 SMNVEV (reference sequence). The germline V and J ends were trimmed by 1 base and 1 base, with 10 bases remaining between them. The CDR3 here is CASSLWVGGNTEAFF. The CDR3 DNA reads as TGTGCCAGCAGTTTATGGGTCGGCGGGAACACTGAAGCTTTCTTT.